This TCR beta chain was documented in a study of technical replicates of blood from a handful of donors. CDR1 and CDR2 (germline): SNHLY, FYNNEI. Trimming shortened V by 2 bases and J by 1 base, and 20 bases separated the two germline ends. CDR3 size: 18 residues. Assay used: immunoSEQ multiplex PCR; TCRdb lists only in-frame clones, some missing. The repertoire holds 73,000 or so clones, with roughly 90% as singletons. This sequence originates from a human donor in good health. Specimen: T cells isolated from PBMCs. The chain couples TRBV2 to TRBJ1-1, with D uncertain. CDR3: CASSELWFLWLRNTEAFF. CDR3 DNA sequence: TGTGCCAGCAGTGAACTATGGTTTTTGTGGTTGAGGAACACTGAAGCTTTCTTT. Drawing the rest from reference TRBV2 and TRBJ1-1, the complete variable domain is EPEVTQTPSHQVTQMGQEVILRCVPISNHLYFYWYRQILGQKVEFLVSFYNNEISEKSEIFDDQFSVERPDGSNFTLKIRSTKLEDSAMYFCASSELWFLWLRNTEAFFGQGTRLTVV.